This T cell receptor beta chain was recovered during a study of OX40 agonist ivuxolimab in advanced cancers. Study context: The study gave patients intravenous ivuxolimab at 0.01 to 10 mg/kg every 2 weeks. Points from the study as a whole: CD8+ T cells (on average) carried more expanded clones than CD4+ T cells. Also showing low normalized T-cell clonal expansion were some of the nonresponders.

Turning to this clone: Antigen specificity is unknown.

It was autoimmune disease history or systemic immunosuppression that excluded patients. Sequencing was performed with immunoSEQ multiplex PCR; in TCRdb, only in-frame clones are kept and a portion is missing. The sample has over 35,000 clones; approximately 84% are singletons. The ends lost 5 bases at V and 0 bases at J; junction bases unmatched: 4. CDR3 length equals 15 residues. Germline V gives CDR1 MNHEY, CDR2 SMNVEV (reference sequence). The sample consisted of CD4+ or CD8+ T cells sorted from blood, taken in a trial of the OX40 agonist ivuxolimab. The source of this sequence is an adult with an advanced solid tumor such as melanoma, head and neck, liver or kidney cancer. The rearrangement links TRBV27 to TRBJ1-5, with 7 bases aligning to TRBD1. CDR3 nucleotides: TGTGCCAGCAGTCGGGACAGATATAGCAATCAGCCCCAGCATTTT. Protein: CASSRDRYSNQPQHF.